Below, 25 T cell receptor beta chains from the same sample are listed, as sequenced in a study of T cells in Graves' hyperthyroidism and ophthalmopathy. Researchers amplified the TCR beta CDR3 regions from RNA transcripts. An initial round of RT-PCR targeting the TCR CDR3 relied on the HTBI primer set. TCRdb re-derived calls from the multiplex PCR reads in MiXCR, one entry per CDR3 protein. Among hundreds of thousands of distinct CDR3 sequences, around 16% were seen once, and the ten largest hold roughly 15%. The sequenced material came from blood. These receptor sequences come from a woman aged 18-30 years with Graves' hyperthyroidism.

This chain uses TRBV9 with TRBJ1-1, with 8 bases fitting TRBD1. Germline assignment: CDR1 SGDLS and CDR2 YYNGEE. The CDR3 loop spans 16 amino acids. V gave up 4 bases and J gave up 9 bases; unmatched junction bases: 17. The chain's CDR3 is CASSSSKRQGARKAFF. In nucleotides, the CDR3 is TGTGCCAGCAGCTCCTCAAAGAGGCAGGGGGCTAGGAAAGCTTTCTTT.

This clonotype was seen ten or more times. CDR3 DNA: TGTGCCAGCAGCTTAGATGGGGGCACCTCCTACAATGAGCAGTTCTTC. Residues: CASSLDGGTSYNEQFF. The rearrangement uses TRBV7-2 and TRBJ2-1, with D possibly matching TRBD1 (6 bases). The V end was cut by 1 base, the J end by 0 bases, with 10 bases between. Germline CDR1 SGHTA, CDR2 FQGNSA. The CDR3 is made up of 16 amino acids.

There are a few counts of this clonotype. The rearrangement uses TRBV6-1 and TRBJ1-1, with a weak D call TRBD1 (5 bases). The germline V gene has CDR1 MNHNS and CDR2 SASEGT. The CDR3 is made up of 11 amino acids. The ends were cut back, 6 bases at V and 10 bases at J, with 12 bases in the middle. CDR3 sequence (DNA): TGTGCCAGCAGAAAGGGGTCCGGAGCTTTCTTT. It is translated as CASRKGSGAFF.

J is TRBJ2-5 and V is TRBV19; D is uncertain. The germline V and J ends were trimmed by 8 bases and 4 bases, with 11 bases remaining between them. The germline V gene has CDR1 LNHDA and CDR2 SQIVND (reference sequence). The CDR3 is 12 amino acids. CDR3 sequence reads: CASASTPETQYF. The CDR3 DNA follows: TGTGCCAGTGCTAGTACCCCAGAGACCCAGTACTTC.

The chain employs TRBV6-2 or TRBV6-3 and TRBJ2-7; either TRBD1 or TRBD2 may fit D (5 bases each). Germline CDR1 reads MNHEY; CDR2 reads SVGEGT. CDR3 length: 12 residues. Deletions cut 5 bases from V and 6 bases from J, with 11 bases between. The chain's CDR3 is CASSPDGGEQYF. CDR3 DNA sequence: TGTGCCAGCAGTCCGGATGGGGGCGAGCAGTACTTC.

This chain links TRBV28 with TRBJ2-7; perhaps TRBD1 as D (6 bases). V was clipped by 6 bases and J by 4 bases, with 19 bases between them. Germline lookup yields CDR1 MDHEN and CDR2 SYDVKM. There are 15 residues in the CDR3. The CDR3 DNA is TGTGCCAGCAGCTCCCTTGGGACACCTCCTTACGAGCAGTACTTC. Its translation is CASSSLGTPPYEQYF. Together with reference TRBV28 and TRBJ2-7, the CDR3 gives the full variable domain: DVKVTQSSRYLVKRTGEKVFLECVQDMDHENMFWYRQDPGLGLRLIYFSYDVKMKEKGDIPEGYSVSREKKERFSLILESASTNQTSMYLCASSSLGTPPYEQYFGPGTRLTVT.

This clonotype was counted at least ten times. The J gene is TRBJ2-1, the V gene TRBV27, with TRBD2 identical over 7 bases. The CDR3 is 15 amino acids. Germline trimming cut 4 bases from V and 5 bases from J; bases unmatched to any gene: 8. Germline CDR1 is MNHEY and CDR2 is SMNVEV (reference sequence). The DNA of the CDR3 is TGTGCCAGCAGTTCCCGGGAGGCCCCAAACAATGAGCAGTTCTTC. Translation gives CASSSREAPNNEQFF.

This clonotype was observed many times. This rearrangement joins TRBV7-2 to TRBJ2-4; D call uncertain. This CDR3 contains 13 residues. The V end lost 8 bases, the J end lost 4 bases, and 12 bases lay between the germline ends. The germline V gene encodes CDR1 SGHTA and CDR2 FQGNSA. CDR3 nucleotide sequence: TGTGCCAGCGAACCCTATAATAAAAACATTCAGTACTTC. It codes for CASEPYNKNIQYF.

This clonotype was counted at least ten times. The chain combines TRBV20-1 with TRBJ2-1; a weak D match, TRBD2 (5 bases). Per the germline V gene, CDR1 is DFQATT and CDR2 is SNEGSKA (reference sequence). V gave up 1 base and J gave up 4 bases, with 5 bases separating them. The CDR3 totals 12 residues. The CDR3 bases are TGCAGTGCTAGAGCGGGATACAATGAGCAGTTCTTC. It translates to CSARAGYNEQFF.

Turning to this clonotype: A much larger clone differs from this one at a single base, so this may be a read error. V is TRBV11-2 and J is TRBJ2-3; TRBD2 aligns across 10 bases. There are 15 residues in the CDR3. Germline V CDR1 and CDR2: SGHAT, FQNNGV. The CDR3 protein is CASSFSGRSTDMQYF. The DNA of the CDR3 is TGTGCCAGCAGCTTTAGCGGGAGGAGCACAGATATGCAGTATTTT. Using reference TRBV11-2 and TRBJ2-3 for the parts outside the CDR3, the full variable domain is EAGVAQSPRYKIIEKRQSVAFWCNPISGHATLYWYQQILGQGPKLLIQFQNNGVVDDSQLPKDRFSAERLKGVDSTLKIQPAKLEDSAVYLCASSFSGRSTDMQYFGPGTRLTVL.

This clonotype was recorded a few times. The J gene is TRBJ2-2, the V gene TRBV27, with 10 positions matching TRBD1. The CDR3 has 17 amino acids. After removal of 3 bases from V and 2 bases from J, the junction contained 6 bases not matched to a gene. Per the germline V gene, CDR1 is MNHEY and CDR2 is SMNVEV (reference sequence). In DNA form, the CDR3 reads TGTGCCAGCAGTTTCCGGGACAGGGGTCCTAACACCGGGGAGCTGTTTTTT. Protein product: CASSFRDRGPNTGELFF.

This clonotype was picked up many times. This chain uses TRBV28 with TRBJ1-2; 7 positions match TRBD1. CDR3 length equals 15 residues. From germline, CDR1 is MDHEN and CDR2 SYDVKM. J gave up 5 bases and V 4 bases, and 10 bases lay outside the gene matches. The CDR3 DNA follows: TGTGCCAGCAGTTCCGGGACAGCCCCGGGGTATGGCTACACCTTC. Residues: CASSSGTAPGYGYTF.

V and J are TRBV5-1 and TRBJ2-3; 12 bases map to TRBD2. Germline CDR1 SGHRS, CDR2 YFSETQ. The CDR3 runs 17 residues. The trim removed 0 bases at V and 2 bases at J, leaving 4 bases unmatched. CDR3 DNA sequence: TGCGCCAGCAGCTTGGTAGGACTAGCGGGACACACAGATACGCAGTATTTT. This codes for CASSLVGLAGHTDTQYF.

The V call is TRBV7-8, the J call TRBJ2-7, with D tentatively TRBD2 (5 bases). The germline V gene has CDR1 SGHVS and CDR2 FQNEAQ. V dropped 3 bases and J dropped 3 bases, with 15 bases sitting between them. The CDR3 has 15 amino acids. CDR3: CASSFPEGVSYEQYF. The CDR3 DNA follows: TGTGCCAGCAGCTTCCCCGAGGGAGTAAGCTACGAGCAGTACTTC.

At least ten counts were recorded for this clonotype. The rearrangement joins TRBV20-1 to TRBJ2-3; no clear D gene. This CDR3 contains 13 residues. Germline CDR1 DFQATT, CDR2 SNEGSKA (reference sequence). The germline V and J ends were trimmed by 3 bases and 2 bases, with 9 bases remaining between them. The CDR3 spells CSASRQLTDTQYF. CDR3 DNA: TGCAGTGCTAGTAGGCAGCTCACAGATACGCAGTATTTT.

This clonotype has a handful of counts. CDR3 residues: CASRPTSGKETQYF. CDR3 in DNA: TGTGCCAGCAGACCGACTTCGGGGAAAGAGACCCAGTACTTC. The V gene is TRBV6-2 or TRBV6-3, the J gene TRBJ2-5, with a weak D call TRBD2 (5 bases). The CDR3 covers 14 residues. Deletions cut 6 bases from V and 3 bases from J, with 14 bases between. Per germline, CDR1 MNHEY and CDR2 SVGEGT.

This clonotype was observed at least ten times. The CDR3 DNA is TGTGCCAGCAGCGCCCACCCCATCGAGACTAGCGGAAGCACAGATACGCAGTATTTT. It specifies CASSAHPIETSGSTDTQYF. The chain recombines TRBV9 with TRBJ2-3, with 9 bases fitting TRBD2. The V and J ends lost 3 bases and 0 bases, in that order; junction bases with no gene match: 14. Germline lookup yields CDR1 SGDLS and CDR2 YYNGEE. The CDR3 contains 19 residues.

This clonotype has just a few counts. CDR3 amino acids: CASSLEFGWAGRLLGETQYF. The CDR3 nucleotides read TGTGCCAGCAGCTTAGAGTTCGGATGGGCCGGACGGTTGCTGGGGGAGACCCAGTACTTC. The gene calls are TRBV7-2 and TRBJ2-5; D is undetermined. V was cut by 1 base and J by 5 bases, with 29 bases left in between. This CDR3 comprises 20 residues. The germline CDR1 and CDR2 sequences are SGHTA and FQGNSA.

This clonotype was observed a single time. The CDR3 DNA reads as TGCAGCGTTGAAGATCGACAGGGTGGCCCAGATACGCAGTATTTT. This gives the protein CSVEDRQGGPDTQYF. The genes are TRBV29-1 and TRBJ2-3; 7 bases agree with TRBD1. The trim removed 0 bases at V and 4 bases at J, leaving 7 bases unmatched. CDR1 is SQVTM, CDR2 ANQGSEA, per germline. The CDR3 contains 15 residues.

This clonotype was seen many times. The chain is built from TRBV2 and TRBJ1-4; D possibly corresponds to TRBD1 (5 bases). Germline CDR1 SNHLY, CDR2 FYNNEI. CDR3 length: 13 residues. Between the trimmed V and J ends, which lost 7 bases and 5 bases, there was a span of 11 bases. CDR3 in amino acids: CASNRDRNEKLFF. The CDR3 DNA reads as TGTGCCAGCAATCGAGACAGAAATGAAAAACTGTTTTTT.

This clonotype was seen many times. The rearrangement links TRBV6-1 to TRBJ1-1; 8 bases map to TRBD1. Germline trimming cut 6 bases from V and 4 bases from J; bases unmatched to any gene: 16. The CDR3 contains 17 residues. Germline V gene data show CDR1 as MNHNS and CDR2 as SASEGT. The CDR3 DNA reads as TGTGCCAGCAGACAGCAGGGGGCTGTGACTCGGAGCACTGAAGCTTTCTTT. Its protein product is CASRQQGAVTRSTEAFF.

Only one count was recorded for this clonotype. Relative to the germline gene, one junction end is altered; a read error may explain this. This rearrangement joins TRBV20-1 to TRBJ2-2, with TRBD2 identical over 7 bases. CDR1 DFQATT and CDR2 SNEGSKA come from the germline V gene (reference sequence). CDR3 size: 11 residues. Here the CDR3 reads CSARAGGDLFF. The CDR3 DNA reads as TGCAGTGCTAGAGCTGGGGGGGACCTGTTTTTT.

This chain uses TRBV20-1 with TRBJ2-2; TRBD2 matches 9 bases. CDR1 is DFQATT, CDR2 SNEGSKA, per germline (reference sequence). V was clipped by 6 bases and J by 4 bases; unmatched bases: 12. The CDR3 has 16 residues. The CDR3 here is CSASTAGGLITGELFF. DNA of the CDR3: TGCAGTGCCTCCACAGCGGGAGGTTTAATCACCGGGGAGCTGTTTTTT.

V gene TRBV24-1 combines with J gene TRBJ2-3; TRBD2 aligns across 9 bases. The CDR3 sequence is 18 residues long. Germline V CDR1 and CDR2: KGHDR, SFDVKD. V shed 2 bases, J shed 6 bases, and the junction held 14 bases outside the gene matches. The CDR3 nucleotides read TGTGCCACCAGTGATTCCTCAGCGGGGGGCCTAAAAAGGGATACGCAGTATTTT. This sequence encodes CATSDSSAGGLKRDTQYF.

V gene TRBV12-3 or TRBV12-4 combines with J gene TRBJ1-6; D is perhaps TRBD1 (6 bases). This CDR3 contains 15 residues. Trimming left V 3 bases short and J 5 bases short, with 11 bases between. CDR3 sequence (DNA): TGTGCCAGCAGTTTTTTGGGGGCCGATAATTCACCCCTCCACTTT. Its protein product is CASSFLGADNSPLHF.